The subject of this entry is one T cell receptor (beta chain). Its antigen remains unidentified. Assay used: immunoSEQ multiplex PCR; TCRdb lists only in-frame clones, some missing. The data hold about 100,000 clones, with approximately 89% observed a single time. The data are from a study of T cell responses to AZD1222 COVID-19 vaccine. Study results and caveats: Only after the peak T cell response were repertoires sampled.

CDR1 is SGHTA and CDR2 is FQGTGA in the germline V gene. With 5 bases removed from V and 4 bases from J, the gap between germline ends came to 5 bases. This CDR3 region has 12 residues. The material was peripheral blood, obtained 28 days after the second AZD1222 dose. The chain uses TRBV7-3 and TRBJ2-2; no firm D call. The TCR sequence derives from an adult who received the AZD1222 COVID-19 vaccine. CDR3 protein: CASSPGTGELFF. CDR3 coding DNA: TGTGCCAGCAGCCCCGGCACCGGGGAGCTGTTTTTT.